This T cell receptor beta chain emerged from a study of OX40 agonist ivuxolimab in advanced cancers. The table came from immunoSEQ multiplex PCR; TCRdb's copy has only in-frame clones and leaves some out. Of roughly 43,000 clones detected, 82% appear once; the ten largest clones hold about 1.7%. The starting material was CD4+ or CD8+ T cells sorted from blood, obtained in a trial of the OX40 agonist ivuxolimab. The receptor's source is an adult with an advanced solid tumor such as melanoma, head and neck, liver or kidney cancer.

The chain's CDR3 is CASSLRRNREGNQPQHF. In nucleotides, the CDR3 is TGTGCCAGCAGTTTACGAAGGAACAGGGAGGGCAATCAGCCCCAGCATTTT. The rearrangement joins TRBV27 to TRBJ1-5; possibly TRBD1 for D (6 bases). V shed 2 bases and J shed 2 bases, with 16 bases lying between them. Germline V gives CDR1 MNHEY, CDR2 SMNVEV (reference sequence). The CDR3 contains 17 residues.